The clone carrying this TCR beta chain turned up a few times. What it binds is not known. One base away lies a much larger clone, so this may be a sequencing read error. There were no patients who had received any treatment before thyroid surgery. This sample stems from a study of metastatic and nonmetastatic thyroid tumors. Whole-study context: Where malignant and benign thyroid patients were concerned, repertoires were compared across blood and tumor or nodule tissue. Study-level points and caveats: The reported finding was significantly higher TCR beta diversity in malignant thyroid tumors relative to benign nodules, in blood and tumor.

MiXCR re-clonotyped the PCR reads for TCRdb. The sample holds tens of thousands of clones, 14% seen once. The sequence was obtained from a male donor with papillary thyroid cancer or a benign thyroid nodule (not recorded which). Some clones in this sample may be carry-over from other donors' samples. Sequencing was carried out using blood.

The CDR3 loop reads CASSFFSRGRTENFF. In nucleotides, the CDR3 is TGTGCCAGCAGTTTTTTTAGCAGGGGAAGAACTGAAAATTTCTTT. The rearrangement links TRBV12-3 or TRBV12-4 to TRBJ1-1; maybe TRBD1 (6 bases). The CDR3 has 15 amino acids. V lost 3 bases to trimming and J lost 13 bases, with 24 bases between them.